This T cell receptor beta chain appears in the sequencing data of a study of PD-1 blockade in classical Hodgkin lymphoma. This clone was observed a few times. Every patient was affected by relapse after autologous stem cell transplantation, while exposure to brentuximab vedotin was not uniform. The study recorded best responses of complete response, partial response or progressive disease. The repertoire was sequenced with immunoSEQ multiplex PCR; TCRdb's copy has only in-frame clones and lacks some. The sample holds 150,000 or so clones, around four fifths seen once. The V end was cut by 1 base, the J end by 8 bases, with 9 bases between. This CDR3 contains 13 residues. The germline V gene encodes CDR1 SGHVS and CDR2 FQNEAQ.

The V call is TRBV7-8, the J call TRBJ2-1, with D maybe TRBD2 (6 bases). This TCR was sampled from a human donor with classical Hodgkin lymphoma. The starting material was peripheral blood mononuclear cells (PBMCs), obtained before the second cycle of nivolumab. CDR3 residues: CASSLGGVDEQFF. The CDR3 DNA sequence: TGTGCCAGCAGCTTAGGGGGGGTGGATGAGCAGTTCTTC.